The text below deals with one T cell receptor (beta chain). Antigen unknown. Measured with immunoSEQ multiplex PCR; TCRdb has only the in-frame clones, and not every one. The data contain roughly 11,000 clones, roughly nine tenths of them seen just once; the ten biggest clones take up nearly 0.45%. The sample originates from a study of regulatory dendritic cells for organ transplantation. Study summary: Regulatory dendritic cells came from monocytes given vitamin D3 and IL-10.

CDR3 size: 16 residues. Germline V gene sequence: CDR1 SGHDT, CDR2 YYEEEE. Trimming removed 4 bases at V and 4 bases at J, with 20 bases between. Sorted subsets were CFSE-labeled and cultured roughly five days with allogeneic dendritic cells. The sample was naive CD8+ T cells from blood cultured with dendritic cells. Subset in this sample: CD45RA+ naive T cells. The chain links TRBV5-6 to TRBJ1-1, with a tentative D call TRBD1 (6 bases). This receptor was identified in a human donor in good health. CDR3 DNA: TGTGCCAGCAGCGTAAACAGGGAGTCAAGGGGCACTGAAGCTTTCTTT. It translates to CASSVNRESRGTEAFF.